The 11 T cell receptor beta chains below were found in one sample sequenced in a study of brain T cells in children with intractable seizures. Time point indicated: blood from clinic visit 5 months post-surgery; TSC patient then seizure free. The data were produced by immunoSEQ multiplex PCR, yet TCRdb's version contains in-frame clones alone and is incomplete. This sample has 340,000 or so clones; 93% occur once, and the top ten carry 4.5% to 7%. The material sequenced was peripheral blood, taken approximately 5 months after surgery. The receptors here all came from a boy in the first two years of life with tuberous sclerosis and intractable seizures.

The chain joins TRBV6-6 to TRBJ1-5; possibly TRBD1 for D (6 bases). Trimming left V 0 bases short and J 2 bases short, with 8 bases between. This CDR3 is 15 amino acids long. Germline assignment: CDR1 MNHNY and CDR2 SVGAGI (reference sequence). CDR3 loop: CASSYSRQGNQPQHF. The DNA for the CDR3 is TGTGCCAGCAGTTACTCAAGACAGGGCAATCAGCCCCAGCATTTT.

The chain joins TRBV27 to TRBJ1-1; TRBD1 aligns across 8 bases. The germline V gene encodes CDR1 MNHEY and CDR2 SMNVEV (reference sequence). V was pared by 10 bases and J by 6 bases, with 19 bases of the junction left unmatched. CDR3 length equals 16 residues. CDR3 in DNA: TGTGCCACCCGCGAGGGGGCAGGGGGCGGGACCGCTGAAGCTTTCTTT. As protein: CATREGAGGGTAEAFF.

V is TRBV7-6 and J is TRBJ2-7, with 8 positions matching TRBD2. The CDR3 consists of 16 residues. Germline CDR1 and CDR2: SGHVS and FNYEAQ. The J segment lost 0 bases and the V segment lost 5 bases, leaving 9 bases of the junction unmatched. The CDR3 region has the DNA TGTGCCAGCAGCCAAACGACTAGCGACCACTCCTACGAGCAGTACTTC. Its translation: CASSQTTSDHSYEQYF.

The chain uses TRBV12-3 or TRBV12-4 and TRBJ2-7; TRBD2 might be the D (5 bases). CDR3 length equals 13 residues. V dropped 6 bases and J dropped 3 bases, with 12 bases sitting between them. CDR3 in amino acids: CASRSGWDYEQYF. CDR3 DNA: TGTGCCAGCAGGAGCGGATGGGACTACGAGCAGTACTTC.

The chain combines TRBV6-5 with TRBJ2-5, with unresolved D. Germline loops: CDR1 MNHEY, CDR2 SVGAGI. This CDR3 contains 13 residues. The germline V and J ends were trimmed by 8 bases and 3 bases, with 13 bases remaining between them. The CDR3 DNA is TGTGCCAGCGGACGCGGCACTAAAGAGACCCAGTACTTC. Protein product: CASGRGTKETQYF.

The V gene is TRBV7-9, the J gene TRBJ2-1; TRBD2 agrees at 9 bases. From germline, CDR1 is SEHNR and CDR2 FQNEAQ (reference sequence). The CDR3 sequence is 15 residues long. J gave up 4 bases and V 5 bases, and 6 bases lay outside the gene matches. In DNA, the CDR3 is TGTGCCAGCAGCCGAGGGACTAGCCAATACAATGAGCAGTTCTTC. Translation gives CASSRGTSQYNEQFF.

This sequence joins TRBV6-6 and TRBJ2-3, with unresolved D. The germline V gene has CDR1 MNHNY and CDR2 SVGAGI (reference sequence). Trimming removed 5 bases at V and 6 bases at J, with 9 bases between. The CDR3 is 12 amino acids. The CDR3: CASSAFGDTQYF. DNA for the CDR3: TGTGCCAGCAGTGCCTTCGGGGATACGCAGTATTTT.

This clone was seen once. The chain couples TRBV19 to TRBJ2-1, with 11 bases matching TRBD2. The trim removed 3 bases at V and 7 bases at J, leaving 5 bases unmatched. CDR3 length: 15 amino acids. Per germline, CDR1 LNHDA and CDR2 SQIVND (reference sequence). Written as DNA, the CDR3 is TGTGCCAGTAGTATGGTAATAGCGGGGGGGAATGAGCAGTTCTTC. It yields the protein CASSMVIAGGNEQFF.

V and J are TRBV5-4 and TRBJ2-7; D is unresolved. V was cut by 0 bases and J by 4 bases, with 11 bases left in between. Germline V gene sequence: CDR1 SGHNT, CDR2 YYREEE (reference sequence). The CDR3 consists of 14 residues. This CDR3 reads CASSLGNLPYEQYF. CDR3 DNA: TGTGCCAGCAGCTTGGGCAACTTACCGTACGAGCAGTACTTC.

The J gene is TRBJ1-2, the V gene TRBV3-1 (or the pseudogene TRBV3-2); D possibly corresponds to TRBD1 (5 bases). Germline assignment: CDR1 LGHDT and CDR2 YNNKEL (reference sequence). Trimming took 0 bases from V and 8 from J, leaving 16 bases between them. CDR3 length: 15 residues. CDR3 protein: CASSQDPGTPGGYTF. The CDR3 nucleotides are TGTGCCAGCAGCCAAGATCCCGGGACCCCAGGAGGCTACACCTTC.

This rearrangement joins TRBV30 to TRBJ1-1; a weak D match, TRBD1 (5 bases). Germline CDR1 reads GTSNPN; CDR2 reads SVGIG (reference sequence). The CDR3 is 13 amino acids. V was pared by 3 bases and J by 1 base, with 9 bases between. The CDR3 bases are TGTGCCTGGAGCTCGGGACGGAACACTGAAGCTTTCTTT. This encodes CAWSSGRNTEAFF.